These T cell receptor beta chains were read from a single sample in a study of monozygotic twins with cystic fibrosis. Clones were sequenced by immunoSEQ multiplex PCR, and TCRdb holds only the in-frame ones, with some missing. The table lists about 23,000 clones, 95% to 98% of them singletons. The sample taken for sequencing was blood. The receptors derive from a girl between 5 and 17 years old with cystic fibrosis. Both conserved end residues are part of each CDR3. The order of the fields is CDR3 length, V gene, J gene, clone size, D gene, CDR3 protein, CDR3 DNA. The D gene is left open where the match is weak. Clone size is stated in some rows and not others, as once, few, many or a class when expanded.

>13|TRBV11-3|TRBJ1-1|NA|NA
CASSLGPNSEAFF
TGTGCCAGCAGCTTAGGTCCGAATAGTGAAGCTTTCTTT
>19|TRBV4-3|TRBJ2-5|NA|NA
CASSQSFPGTGASQETQYF
TGCGCCAGCAGCCAGTCCTTCCCGGGAACCGGGGCTTCCCAAGAGACCCAGTACTTC
>12|TRBV5-4|TRBJ2-7|NA|NA
CASSSPSYEQYF
TGTGCCAGCAGCTCCCCCTCCTACGAGCAGTACTTC
>16|TRBV15|TRBJ2-1|NA|NA
CATSRDGRQVPNEQFF
TGTGCCACCAGCAGAGATGGGAGGCAGGTCCCCAATGAGCAGTTCTTC
>17|TRBV4-3|TRBJ2-5|once|NA
CASSQEGHNVAKETQYF
TGCGCCAGCAGCCAAGAGGGACATAATGTGGCAAAAGAGACCCAGTACTTC
>13|TRBV5-4|TRBJ1-2|NA|NA
CASDRGDDYGYTF
TGTGCCAGCGATAGGGGGGACGATTATGGCTACACCTTC
>15|TRBV7-9|TRBJ2-3|NA|NA
CASSPPIRRTDTQYF
TGTGCCAGCAGCCCCCCCATCCGACGCACAGATACGCAGTATTTT
>12|TRBV9|TRBJ2-7|once|NA
CASSVGSYEQYF
TGTGCCAGCAGCGTAGGGTCCTACGAGCAGTACTTC
>15|TRBV14|TRBJ2-5|NA|NA
CASSQSVGTQETQYF
TGTGCCAGCAGCCAATCTGTCGGAACTCAAGAGACCCAGTACTTC
>15|TRBV4-1|TRBJ2-1|NA|NA
CASSQGPGAYNEQFF
TGCGCCAGCAGCCAAGGGCCGGGGGCGTACAATGAGCAGTTCTTC
>17|TRBV7-9|TRBJ1-2|NA|TRBD1
CASSVEPGQGDNYGYTF
TGTGCCAGCAGCGTAGAACCGGGACAGGGGGATAACTATGGCTACACCTTC
>14|TRBV9|TRBJ1-4|NA|NA
CASSVDDGLEKLFF
TGTGCCAGCAGCGTAGATGATGGTTTGGAAAAACTGTTTTTT
>15|TRBV2|TRBJ1-5|NA|NA
CASREISGPNQPQHF
TGTGCCAGCAGGGAAATCTCGGGTCCCAATCAGCCCCAGCATTTT
>14|TRBV28|TRBJ1-1|NA|NA
CASSLAFMNTEAFF
TGTGCCAGCAGTTTAGCGTTCATGAACACTGAAGCTTTCTTT
>10|TRBV19|TRBJ1-2|once|NA
CATFFYGYTF
TGTGCCACATTCTTCTATGGCTACACCTTC
>18|TRBV4-2|TRBJ2-3|NA|TRBD2
CASSQDRHSGRGQDTQYF
TGTGCCAGCAGCCAAGATCGACATAGCGGGAGGGGACAAGATACGCAGTATTTT
>15|TRBV27|TRBJ2-1|NA|NA
CASSSGSTAYNEQFF
TGTGCCAGCAGTTCCGGGTCCACAGCTTACAATGAGCAGTTCTTC
>11|TRBV7-9|TRBJ1-1|NA|NA
CASSLSEEAFF
TGTGCCAGCAGCTTATCGGAGGAAGCTTTCTTT
>13|TRBV7-2|TRBJ1-5|NA|NA
CASSLRADQPQHF
TGTGCCAGCAGCTTGAGGGCGGATCAGCCCCAGCATTTT
>14|TRBV28|TRBJ1-1|NA|NA
CAGSWGVRNTEAFF
TGTGCCGGGAGCTGGGGGGTCAGGAACACTGAAGCTTTCTTT
>13|TRBV6-6|TRBJ1-4|NA|NA
CASSQTENEKLFF
TGTGCCAGCAGTCAGACAGAAAATGAAAAACTGTTTTTT
>12|TRBV5-4|TRBJ2-7|NA|NA
CASSFLSYEQYF
TGTGCCAGCAGCTTCCTATCCTACGAGCAGTACTTC
>12|TRBV4-1|TRBJ2-5|NA|NA
CASSQPTGTQYF
TGCGCCAGCAGCCAACCCACCGGGACCCAGTACTTC
>15|TRBV10-3|TRBJ2-2|NA|TRBD2
CATGRSGRDTGELFF
TGTGCCACCGGACGGAGCGGGAGGGACACCGGGGAGCTGTTTTTT
>11|TRBV6-5|TRBJ1-1|NA|NA
CASKRGREAFF
TGTGCCAGCAAGAGAGGACGGGAAGCTTTCTTT
>16|TRBV19|TRBJ2-3|NA|NA
CASSIGAHLATDTQYF
TGTGCCAGTAGTATCGGGGCACACCTTGCCACAGATACGCAGTATTTT
>13|TRBV27|TRBJ1-1|NA|TRBD1
CASITGTGTEAFF
TGTGCCAGCATTACCGGGACAGGGACCGAAGCTTTCTTT
>13|TRBV7-2|TRBJ1-2|NA|NA
CASSLEASYGYTF
TGTGCCAGCAGCTTAGAGGCCTCCTATGGCTACACCTTC
>13|TRBV6-6|TRBJ1-1|NA|NA
CASIQAGDTEAFF
TGTGCCAGCATCCAGGCCGGGGACACTGAAGCTTTCTTT
>13|TRBV5-1|TRBJ2-1|NA|NA
CASSLGSGGEQFF
TGCGCCAGCAGCTTGGGGTCCGGGGGTGAGCAGTTCTTC
>15|TRBV27|TRBJ2-5|NA|NA
CASSQRPTGVETQYF
TGTGCCAGCAGTCAACGACCAACGGGGGTGGAGACCCAGTACTTC
>16|TRBV18|TRBJ2-1|NA|TRBD2
CASSPLPGTTMNEQFF
TGTGCCAGCTCACCATTGCCCGGGACTACCATGAATGAGCAGTTCTTC
>13|TRBV9|TRBJ1-2|NA|TRBD1
CASSARGTWGFTF
TGTGCCAGCAGCGCCAGGGGGACGTGGGGTTTCACCTTC
>13|TRBV30|TRBJ1-6|NA|TRBD1
CAWKRQGGSPLHF
TGTGCCTGGAAAAGACAGGGAGGTTCACCCCTCCACTTT
>15|TRBV9|TRBJ2-1|NA|NA
CASSVDPGRETEQFF
TGTGCCAGCAGCGTGGACCCGGGACGGGAGACCGAGCAGTTCTTC
>16|TRBV18|TRBJ2-7|NA|TRBD1
CASSPPMGQGTYEQYF
TGTGCCAGCTCACCACCCATGGGACAGGGAACCTACGAGCAGTACTTC
>14|TRBV29-1|TRBJ1-1|once|NA
CSGVGEGMNTEAFF
TGCAGCGGTGTTGGTGAGGGGATGAACACTGAAGCTTTCTTT
>18|TRBV11-2|TRBJ2-1|NA|TRBD2
CASPCSPGGVSSYNEQFF
TGTGCCAGCCCCTGCTCCCCGGGAGGGGTGAGCTCCTACAATGAGCAGTTCTTC
>19|TRBV4-1|TRBJ2-2|NA|TRBD2
CASSQVIAGRVPNTGELFF
TGCGCCAGCAGCCAAGTTATAGCGGGAAGGGTCCCGAACACCGGGGAGCTGTTTTTT
>10|TRBV30|TRBJ1-2|NA|NA
CAWMGSGYTF
TGTGCCTGGATGGGGTCCGGCTACACCTTC
>16|TRBV7-2|TRBJ2-5|NA|NA
CASSLVSWYSKETQYF
TGTGCCAGCAGCTTGGTTAGTTGGTACTCGAAAGAGACCCAGTACTTC
>13|TRBV5-8|TRBJ2-1|NA|NA
CASSLVRHGEQFF
TGTGCCAGCAGCTTGGTCAGGCACGGGGAGCAGTTCTTC
>16|TRBV5-4|TRBJ2-5|once|NA
CASSPNWRQSQETQYF
TGTGCCAGCAGCCCTAATTGGAGACAGAGCCAAGAGACCCAGTACTTC
>14|TRBV5-1|TRBJ2-5|NA|NA
CASSLESGLETQYF
TGCGCCAGCAGCTTGGAGTCAGGGTTAGAGACCCAGTACTTC
>14|TRBV7-2|TRBJ1-2|NA|NA
CASSPQSGGGGYTF
TGTGCCAGCAGCCCACAGTCCGGGGGAGGTGGCTACACCTTC
>14|TRBV9|TRBJ2-5|NA|NA
CASSPRGSGETQYF
TGTGCCAGCAGCCCTAGGGGGTCGGGCGAGACCCAGTACTTC
>14|TRBV4-3|TRBJ1-1|NA|NA
CASSQGRADTEAFF
TGCGCCAGCAGCCAAGGGAGGGCGGACACTGAAGCTTTCTTT
>18|TRBV13|TRBJ2-2|NA|TRBD2
CASSLGMGLSGSIGELFF
TGTGCCAGCAGCTTAGGGATGGGACTGAGCGGGAGTATCGGGGAGCTGTTTTTT
>13|TRBV4-1|TRBJ1-1|NA|NA
CASSHYEGSEAFF
TGCGCCAGCAGCCACTACGAGGGATCTGAAGCTTTCTTT
>13|TRBV5-4|TRBJ2-3|once|TRBD1
CASSMTGSDTQYF
TGTGCCAGCAGCATGACAGGGTCCGATACGCAGTATTTT
>16|TRBV28|TRBJ1-2|NA|NA
CASSFPGTHYGDGYTF
TGTGCCAGCAGTTTTCCAGGGACCCATTATGGGGATGGCTACACCTTC
>15|TRBV7-9|TRBJ2-1|NA|TRBD2
CASSLASGSLNEQFF
TGTGCCAGCAGCTTAGCTAGCGGGAGTCTCAATGAGCAGTTCTTC
>15|TRBV6-6|TRBJ2-3|NA|TRBD2
CASRGLAGRGDTQYF
TGTGCCAGCAGGGGTCTAGCGGGGAGGGGGGATACGCAGTATTTT
>16|TRBV9|TRBJ2-3|NA|TRBD2
CASSAISGNSGDTQYF
TGTGCCAGCAGCGCGATTAGCGGGAATTCGGGAGATACGCAGTATTTT
>16|TRBV28|TRBJ2-7|NA|TRBD1
CASSESDRGSSYEQYF
TGTGCCAGCAGCGAGAGTGACAGGGGTAGTTCCTACGAGCAGTACTTC
>17|TRBV28|TRBJ1-2|few|TRBD1
CASSRALQGAVNYGYTF
TGTGCCAGCAGTAGGGCCCTACAGGGGGCAGTCAACTATGGCTACACCTTC
>16|TRBV4-3|TRBJ2-1|NA|TRBD2
CASSQATSGRNNEQFF
TGCGCCAGCAGCCAGGCGACTAGCGGGCGAAACAATGAGCAGTTCTTC
>14|TRBV5-4|TRBJ1-2|NA|NA
CASSRDSSNYGYTF
TGTGCCAGCAGCCGCGACAGTTCTAACTATGGCTACACCTTC
>15|TRBV30|TRBJ1-2|NA|NA
CAWSAVAVPGDGYTF
TGTGCCTGGAGTGCGGTAGCAGTCCCGGGGGATGGCTACACCTTC